The T cell receptor (beta chain) under discussion was sequenced for a study of blood T cell repertoires in COVID-19. At the level of the study: Samples representing acute and convalescent COVID-19 were sourced from the United States, Italy and Spain. Sample material is recorded as cDNA or gDNA derived from T cells, B-cell-depleted T cells, or PBMCs.

Original handling: Amplification from reference gene primers served as the basis for estimated nucleated cell counts. Sequenced by immunoSEQ multiplex PCR; TCRdb stores in-frame clones only, minus some. V and J calls and clone size are copied from that table; D and trimming were computed from the DNA. The sample carries 250,000 to 350,000 clones, 75% to 90% recorded once. This receptor was obtained from a woman aged 45-59 years who had recovered from COVID-19. The sample taken for sequencing was peripheral blood.

The CDR3 DNA reads as TGTGCCAGCAGCGAGAACTACGAGCAGTACTTC. This codes for CASSENYEQYF. V usage is TRBV7-9 and J usage is TRBJ2-7; no firm D call. There are 11 residues in the CDR3. Germline V lookup: CDR1 SEHNR, CDR2 FQNEAQ (reference sequence). V was shortened by 5 bases and J by 3 bases, with 5 bases between the two germline ends. Looking up the rest from reference TRBV7-9 and TRBJ2-7 gives the full variable domain: DTGVSQNPRHKITKRGQNVTFRCDPISEHNRLYWYRQTLGQGPEFLTYFQNEAQLEKSRLLSDRFSAERPKGSFSTLEIQRTEQGDSAMYLCASSENYEQYFGPGTRLTVT.